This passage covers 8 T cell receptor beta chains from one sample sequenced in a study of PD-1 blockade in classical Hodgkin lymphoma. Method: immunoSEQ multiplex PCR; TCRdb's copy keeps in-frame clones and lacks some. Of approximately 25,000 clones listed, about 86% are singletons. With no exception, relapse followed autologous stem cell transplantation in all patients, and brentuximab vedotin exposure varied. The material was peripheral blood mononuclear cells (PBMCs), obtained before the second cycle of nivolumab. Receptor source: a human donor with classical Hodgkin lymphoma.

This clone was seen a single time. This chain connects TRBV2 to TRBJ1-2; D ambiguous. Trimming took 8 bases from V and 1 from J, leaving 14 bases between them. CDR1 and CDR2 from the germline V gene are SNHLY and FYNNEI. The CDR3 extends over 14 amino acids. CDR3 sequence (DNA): TGTGCCAGCGATACCGGACGGGTTAACTATGGCTACACCTTC. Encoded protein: CASDTGRVNYGYTF.

CDR3: CAWTPGGVGTDTQYF. The CDR3 DNA sequence: TGTGCCTGGACCCCCGGAGGGGTGGGCACAGATACGCAGTATTTT. This chain uses TRBV30 with TRBJ2-3; perhaps TRBD2 as D (6 bases). Trimming took 4 bases from V and 1 from J, leaving 15 bases between them. The CDR3 runs to 15 residues. Germline V gene data show CDR1 as GTSNPN and CDR2 as SVGIG (reference sequence).

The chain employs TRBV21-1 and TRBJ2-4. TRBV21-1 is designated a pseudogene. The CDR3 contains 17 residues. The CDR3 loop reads CASSKAPFPDDKNIQYF. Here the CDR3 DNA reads TGTGCCAGCAGCAAAGCCCCTTTTCCAGACGACAAAAACATTCAGTACTTC.

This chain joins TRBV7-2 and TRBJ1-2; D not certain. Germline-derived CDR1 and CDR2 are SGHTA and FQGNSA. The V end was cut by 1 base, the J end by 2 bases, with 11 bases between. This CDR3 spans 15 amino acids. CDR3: CASSLGPPANYGYTF. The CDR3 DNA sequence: TGTGCCAGCAGCTTAGGGCCGCCCGCCAACTATGGCTACACCTTC.

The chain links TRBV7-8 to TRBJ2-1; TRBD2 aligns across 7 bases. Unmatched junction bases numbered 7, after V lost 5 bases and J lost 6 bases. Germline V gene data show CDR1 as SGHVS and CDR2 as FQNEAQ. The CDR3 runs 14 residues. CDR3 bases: TGTGCCAGCAGCAAGCGGGATGGGGGCAATGAGCAGTTCTTC. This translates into CASSKRDGGNEQFF.

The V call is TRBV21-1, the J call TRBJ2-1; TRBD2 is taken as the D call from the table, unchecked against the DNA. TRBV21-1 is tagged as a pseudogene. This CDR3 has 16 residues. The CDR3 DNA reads TGTGCCAGCAGCAAAGATAGCGCCGACTCCTACAATGAGCAGTTCTTC. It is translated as CASSKDSADSYNEQFF.

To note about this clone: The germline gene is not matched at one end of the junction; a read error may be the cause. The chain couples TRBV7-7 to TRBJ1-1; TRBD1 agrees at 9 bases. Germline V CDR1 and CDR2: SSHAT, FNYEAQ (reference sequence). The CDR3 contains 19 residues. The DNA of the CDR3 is TGTGCTAGCAGCACTAGCTTTAAAAAAAGGACAGGGGAGAACACTGAAGCTTTCTTT. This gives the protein CASSTSFKKRTGENTEAFF. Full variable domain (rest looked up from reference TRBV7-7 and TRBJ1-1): GAGVSQSPRYKVTKRGQDVTLRCDPISSHATLYWYQQALGQGPEFLTYFNYEAQPDKSGLPSDRFSAERPEGSISTLTIQRTEQRDSAMYRCASSTSFKKRTGENTEAFFGQGTRLTVV.

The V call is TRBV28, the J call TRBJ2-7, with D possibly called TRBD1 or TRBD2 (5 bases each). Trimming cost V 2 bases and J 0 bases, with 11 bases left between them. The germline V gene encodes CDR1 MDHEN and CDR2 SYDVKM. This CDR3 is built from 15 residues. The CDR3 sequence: CASSLEGRGSYEQYF. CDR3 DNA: TGTGCCAGCAGTTTAGAGGGAAGGGGCTCCTACGAGCAGTACTTC.